The 29 T cell receptor beta chains in this list originate from one sample, sequenced in a study of T-cell memory formation after mild COVID-19. TCRdb passed the 5' RACE reads through MiXCR, listing each CDR3 protein once. In the table there are 350,000 to 450,000 distinct CDR3 sequences, around 27% of which are singletons. The sample was PBMCs or a T cell subset sorted from them (not recorded which). The receptors shown here come from an adult woman who had mild COVID-19 (a few samples of this study predate the infection). Cell type and time point are not known.

CDR3 amino acids: CASTGVSETQYF. CDR3 DNA sequence: TGTGCCAGCACAGGGGTCTCGGAGACCCAGTACTTC. The chain has TRBV6-5 and TRBJ2-5; possible D gene TRBD1, 6 bases. The CDR3 has 12 residues. V dropped 7 bases and J dropped 5 bases, with 11 bases sitting between them. The germline CDR1 and CDR2 sequences are MNHEY and SVGAGI.

The J gene is TRBJ2-3, the V gene TRBV12-3 or TRBV12-4; D gene ambiguous. The CDR3 consists of 13 residues. Between the trimmed V and J ends, which lost 7 bases and 1 base, there was a span of 9 bases. DNA for the CDR3: TGTGCCAGCACCTCTCCCGGCACAGATACGCAGTATTTT. This codes for CASTSPGTDTQYF.

The V call is TRBV9, the J call TRBJ2-3; D may be TRBD1 (5 bases). V was clipped by 2 bases and J by 0 bases, with 7 bases between them. The germline gives CDR1 SGDLS, CDR2 YYNGEE. The CDR3 sequence is 14 residues long. In nucleotides, the CDR3 is TGTGCCAGCAGCGTCCAGGGCAGCACAGATACGCAGTATTTT. Translated: CASSVQGSTDTQYF.

This clonotype showed up just a few times. The chain joins TRBV7-2 to TRBJ2-7; 9 positions match TRBD1. V shed 4 bases and J 2 bases; nucleotides not matched to a gene: 12. This CDR3 is built from 17 residues. CDR1 and CDR2 from the germline V gene are SGHTA and FQGNSA. The CDR3 region is CASSSPVYRQGAYEQYF. For the CDR3, the DNA is TGTGCCAGCAGCTCACCCGTTTATCGACAGGGGGCCTACGAGCAGTACTTC. Supplemented by reference TRBV7-2 and TRBJ2-7, the full variable domain reads GAGVSQSPSNKVTEKGKDVELRCDPISGHTALYWYRQSLGQGLEFLIYFQGNSAPDKSGLPSDRFSAERTGGSVSTLTIQRTQQEDSAVYLCASSSPVYRQGAYEQYFGPGTRLTVT.

This clonotype has just a few counts. The chain uses TRBV6-5 and TRBJ1-1, with D uncertain. The CDR3 totals 12 residues. CDR1 MNHEY and CDR2 SVGAGI come from the germline V gene. The ends were cut back, 0 bases at V and 1 base at J, with 0 bases in the middle. CDR3 DNA: TGTGCCAGCAGTTACTCGAACACTGAAGCTTTCTTT. It specifies CASSYSNTEAFF.

V gene TRBV30 combines with J gene TRBJ2-3, with a weak D call TRBD2 (5 bases). The CDR3 extends over 16 amino acids. The germline CDR1 and CDR2 sequences are GTSNPN and SVGIG (reference sequence). V shed 0 bases and J shed 0 bases, with 13 bases lying between them. The CDR3 reads CAWSVGGSASTDTQYF. CDR3 bases: TGTGCCTGGAGTGTAGGAGGCTCCGCTAGCACAGATACGCAGTATTTT.

The chain employs TRBV12-3 or TRBV12-4 and TRBJ1-1; no firm D call. With 0 bases removed from V and 6 bases from J, the gap between germline ends came to 8 bases. The CDR3 has 13 amino acids. CDR3 amino acids: CASSLAPRAEAFF. CDR3 bases: TGTGCCAGCAGTTTAGCCCCGAGGGCTGAAGCTTTCTTT.

The V gene is TRBV4-1, the J gene TRBJ1-1; D is unclear. Germline CDR1 and CDR2: MGHRA and YSYEKL. This CDR3 is built from 14 residues. V was cut by 3 bases and J by 7 bases, with 15 bases left in between. The CDR3 spells CASSHGFGDNEAFF. CDR3 sequence (DNA): TGCGCCAGCAGCCATGGTTTCGGAGATAATGAAGCTTTCTTT.

This clonotype occurred a few times. The genes are TRBV24-1 and TRBJ2-6; D gene unclear. Germline V gene sequence: CDR1 KGHDR, CDR2 SFDVKD. The CDR3 contains 12 residues. V was trimmed by 9 bases and J by 3 bases, leaving 5 bases between them. CDR3 DNA sequence: TGTGCCACCCAGGATGGGGCCAACGTCCTGACTTTC. Translation: CATQDGANVLTF.

The chain couples TRBV12-3 or TRBV12-4 to TRBJ2-1, with a weak D call TRBD2 (6 bases). CDR3 size: 13 residues. V was pared by 0 bases and J by 15 bases, with 15 bases between. The CDR3 region is CASSLALGGWPFF. The DNA of the CDR3 is TGTGCCAGCAGTTTAGCGCTTGGGGGGTGGCCGTTCTTC.

In its sample, this clonotype was seen a few times. This chain uses TRBV6-1 with TRBJ1-2, with D unresolved. The germline CDR1 and CDR2 sequences are MNHNS and SASEGT. This CDR3 has 13 amino acids. V gave up 2 bases and J gave up 2 bases, with 6 bases separating them. CDR3: CASSENLNYGYTF. CDR3 coding DNA: TGTGCCAGCAGTGAAAATCTGAACTATGGCTACACCTTC.

This chain connects TRBV4-1 to TRBJ1-6; D remains ambiguous. The germline CDR1 and CDR2 sequences are MGHRA and YSYEKL. The CDR3 consists of 15 residues. Trimming pared 1 base from V and 7 bases from J, leaving 11 bases between. The CDR3 loop is CASSQVVSGNSPLHF. The CDR3 coding sequence is TGCGCCAGCAGCCAAGTGGTGAGTGGGAATTCACCCCTCCACTTT.

This clonotype was picked up a small number of times. The rearrangement joins TRBV5-1 to TRBJ1-1, with D uncertain. The V gene's germline CDR1 is SGHRS and CDR2 YFSETQ. CDR3 size: 15 residues. V gave up 0 bases and J gave up 2 bases, with 11 bases separating them. The CDR3 coding sequence is TGCGCCAGCAGCTTGGCCCAGTACAGTAACACTGAAGCTTTCTTT. Its protein product is CASSLAQYSNTEAFF. Combining the CDR3 with reference TRBV5-1 and TRBJ1-1 gives the whole variable domain KAGVTQTPRYLIKTRGQQVTLSCSPISGHRSVSWYQQTPGQGLQFLFEYFSETQRNKGNFPGRFSGRQFSNSRSEMNVSTLELGDSALYLCASSLAQYSNTEAFFGQGTRLTVV.

This clonotype was counted many times. This chain links TRBV6-1 with TRBJ2-5, with 10 bases matching TRBD1. Germline CDR1 reads MNHNS; CDR2 reads SASEGT. This CDR3 is 14 amino acids long. With V trimmed by 10 bases and J by 4 bases, 9 bases remained unmatched. CDR3 sequence reads: CATVRDRGRETQYF. CDR3 coding DNA: TGTGCCACGGTCCGGGACAGGGGTCGAGAGACCCAGTACTTC.

This clonotype was counted a few times. The chain combines TRBV5-5 with TRBJ2-3, with TRBD2 matching over 11 bases. The germline gives CDR1 SGHKS, CDR2 YYEKEE (reference sequence). The CDR3 is 18 amino acids. The junction had 10 bases not matched to a gene; V was cut back by 2 bases and J by 2 bases. The CDR3 DNA reads TGTGCCAGCAGCTTTCCGGGAACTAGCGGGGGATACACAGATACGCAGTATTTT. Translation gives CASSFPGTSGGYTDTQYF.

J is TRBJ2-1 and V is TRBV4-2; D perhaps matches TRBD2 (6 bases). The length of the CDR3 is 16 residues. Deletions cut 0 bases from V and 0 bases from J, with 9 bases between. Germline loops: CDR1 LGHNA, CDR2 YNFKEQ. CDR3 DNA sequence: TGTGCCAGCAGCCAAGATTTGACTAGCTCCTACAATGAGCAGTTCTTC. It yields the protein CASSQDLTSSYNEQFF.

This chain joins TRBV20-1 and TRBJ2-1, with TRBD2 matching over 12 bases. This CDR3 is 14 amino acids long. Unmatched junction bases numbered 7, after V lost 7 bases and J lost 6 bases. Per germline, CDR1 DFQATT and CDR2 SNEGSKA (reference sequence). The CDR3 DNA sequence: TGCAGTGTGCCACTAGCGGGGGGCCGCAATGAGCAGTTCTTC. Translation: CSVPLAGGRNEQFF.

The genes are TRBV5-5 and TRBJ2-7, with TRBD1 as a possible D gene (6 bases). The length of the CDR3 is 13 residues. Trimming took off 0 bases at V and 7 bases at J, with 11 bases between the two ends. Germline loops: CDR1 SGHKS, CDR2 YYEKEE (reference sequence). The DNA of the CDR3 is TGTGCCAGCAGCTTGGGGGCAGGGGTGGAGCAGTACTTC. This codes for CASSLGAGVEQYF.

V usage is TRBV9 and J usage is TRBJ2-1; 8 bases align to TRBD2. From germline, CDR1 is SGDLS and CDR2 YYNGEE. CDR3 length equals 14 residues. J gave up 9 bases and V 4 bases, and 9 bases lay outside the gene matches. The CDR3 coding sequence is TGTGCCAGCAGCTCCGGGGGGGAGAAGGGTGAGCAGTTCTTC. Protein sequence: CASSSGGEKGEQFF.

The gene calls are TRBV24-1 and TRBJ1-2, with D possibly matching TRBD1 (5 bases). Deletions cut 7 bases from V and 2 bases from J, with 16 bases between. Germline V CDR1 and CDR2: KGHDR, SFDVKD. The CDR3 loop spans 15 amino acids. The CDR3 reads CATSQSQGINYGYTF. CDR3 nucleotide sequence: TGTGCCACCAGCCAGAGCCAGGGTATCAACTATGGCTACACCTTC.

This clonotype came up a few times. J is TRBJ2-1 and V is TRBV7-9, with 7 bases that match TRBD1. The V gene end was trimmed by 6 bases and the J gene end by 0 bases; junction bases not matched to a gene: 8. The CDR3 contains 16 residues. Germline V CDR1 and CDR2: SEHNR, FQNEAQ (reference sequence). As DNA, the CDR3 is TGTGCCAGCAGGACACAGGGGTTTGGCTCCTACAATGAGCAGTTCTTC. It codes for CASRTQGFGSYNEQFF.

This clonotype was observed at least ten times. The chain has TRBV27 and TRBJ2-2, with a possible D match to TRBD2 (5 bases). The CDR3 spans 16 residues. V was clipped by 2 bases and J by 4 bases, with 14 bases between them. Germline CDR1 reads MNHEY; CDR2 reads SMNVEV (reference sequence). The CDR3 sequence is CASSLAGPVFTGELFF. In nucleotides, the CDR3 is TGTGCCAGCAGTTTAGCGGGCCCCGTCTTCACCGGGGAGCTGTTTTTT.

CDR3 in amino acids: CASSRDRPNTEAFF. The CDR3 coding sequence is TGCGCCAGCAGCCGGGACAGACCGAACACTGAAGCTTTCTTT. The chain is built from TRBV5-1 and TRBJ1-1; TRBD1 agrees at 7 bases. With 4 bases clipped from V and 1 base from J, the junction kept 4 bases outside the gene matches. The CDR3 is 14 amino acids. Germline values: CDR1 SGHRS, CDR2 YFSETQ.

V usage is TRBV7-9 and J usage is TRBJ2-5; D is perhaps TRBD2 (6 bases). Germline values: CDR1 SEHNR, CDR2 FQNEAQ (reference sequence). CDR3 size: 12 residues. The germline V and J ends were trimmed by 9 bases and 5 bases, with 13 bases remaining between them. The chain's CDR3 is CASAGSGETQYF. DNA for the CDR3: TGTGCCAGTGCCGGAAGCGGGGAGACCCAGTACTTC.

The chain combines TRBV11-3 with TRBJ2-2; TRBD2 aligns across 7 bases. The J segment lost 5 bases and the V segment lost 1 base, leaving 4 bases of the junction unmatched. The CDR3 is made up of 15 amino acids. Looked up from germline, CDR1 is SGHNT and CDR2 is YENEEA. The CDR3 bases are TGTGCCAGCAGCTTAGGGTCGGGAGGTACCGGGGAGCTGTTTTTT. Translation: CASSLGSGGTGELFF.

The chain is built from TRBV7-9 and TRBJ2-1; D remains ambiguous. The CDR3 length is 15 residues. The germline CDR1 and CDR2 sequences are SEHNR and FQNEAQ (reference sequence). Trimming took 1 base from V and 5 from J, leaving 12 bases between them. The CDR3: CASSLGAGWHNEQFF. The CDR3, as DNA: TGTGCCAGCAGCTTAGGAGCCGGGTGGCACAATGAGCAGTTCTTC.

The chain uses TRBV29-1 and TRBJ2-7; D ambiguous. This CDR3 has 11 amino acids. The germline V gene has CDR1 SQVTM and CDR2 ANQGSEA. The ends were cut back, 2 bases at V and 6 bases at J, with 8 bases in the middle. DNA for the CDR3: TGCAGCGTTGAACGGCAAGGCGAGCAGTACTTC. Protein sequence: CSVERQGEQYF.

This clonotype was counted between two and nine times. The genes are TRBV4-1 and TRBJ2-2; TRBD2 matches at 7 bases. From germline, CDR1 is MGHRA and CDR2 YSYEKL. This CDR3 region has 16 residues. The V and J ends lost 3 bases and 0 bases, in that order; junction bases with no gene match: 4. CDR3 amino acids: CASSHPGTTNTGELFF. CDR3 in DNA: TGCGCCAGCAGCCATCCTGGGACTACGAACACCGGGGAGCTGTTTTTT.

Only a few counts were recorded for this clonotype. This chain uses TRBV12-3 or TRBV12-4 with TRBJ2-7; TRBD2 matches 7 bases. The trim removed 6 bases at V and 4 bases at J, leaving 6 bases unmatched. This CDR3 has 13 residues. The CDR3, as DNA: TGTGCCAGCAGCCCAGGACTAGGATACGAGCAGTACTTC. Translation: CASSPGLGYEQYF.